This T cell receptor beta chain was profiled in a study of blood T cell repertoires in COVID-19. Study background: Researchers got acute and convalescent COVID-19 samples from the United States, Italy and Spain.

Measured with immunoSEQ multiplex PCR; TCRdb has only the in-frame clones, and not every one. Among 440,000 or so clones listed, approximately 91% were seen once. Seattle participants joined during active infection and were tracked over time. The V gene's germline CDR1 is SGHTS and CDR2 YDEGEE. V dropped 4 bases and J dropped 8; count of bases not matched to a gene: 6. The CDR3 consists of 13 residues. This TCR derives from a woman between 40 and 55 years old with COVID-19, enrolled during active disease. The V and J genes are TRBV5-8 and TRBJ2-1, with 7 positions matching TRBD1. Sequenced input: peripheral blood. The chain's CDR3 is CASSRDSIHEQFF. The DNA of the CDR3 is TGTGCCAGCAGCCGGGACAGTATTCATGAGCAGTTCTTC.